This T cell receptor beta chain was profiled in a study of T cells in women clearing cervical HPV infection. Turning to the study itself: Controls were women whose single incident HPV16 infection cleared within 12 months without precancer or cancer.

Sequencing used immunoSEQ multiplex PCR; TCRdb keeps in-frame clones, though not all of them. This repertoire includes 30,000 or so clones. The sequencing sample was made of blood buffy coat. The source of this sequence is a woman aged 18-69 years with a cervical HPV16 infection that either progressed to CIN3+ or cleared (not recorded which).

The CDR3 spells CASSAHRGRRVDEQFF. Incomplete CDR3 DNA: TGTGCCAGCAGCGCCCACAGGGGGCGGAGGGTTGATGAG. The rearrangement uses TRBV13 and TRBJ2-1, with 9 bases matching TRBD1. Sequencing ends 3 residues short of the CDR3 end; the germline J gene provides the rest. The CDR3 consists of 16 residues. V shed 5 bases, J shed 8 bases, and the junction held 13 bases outside the gene matches. Germline CDR1 and CDR2: PRHDT and FYEKMQ (reference sequence).